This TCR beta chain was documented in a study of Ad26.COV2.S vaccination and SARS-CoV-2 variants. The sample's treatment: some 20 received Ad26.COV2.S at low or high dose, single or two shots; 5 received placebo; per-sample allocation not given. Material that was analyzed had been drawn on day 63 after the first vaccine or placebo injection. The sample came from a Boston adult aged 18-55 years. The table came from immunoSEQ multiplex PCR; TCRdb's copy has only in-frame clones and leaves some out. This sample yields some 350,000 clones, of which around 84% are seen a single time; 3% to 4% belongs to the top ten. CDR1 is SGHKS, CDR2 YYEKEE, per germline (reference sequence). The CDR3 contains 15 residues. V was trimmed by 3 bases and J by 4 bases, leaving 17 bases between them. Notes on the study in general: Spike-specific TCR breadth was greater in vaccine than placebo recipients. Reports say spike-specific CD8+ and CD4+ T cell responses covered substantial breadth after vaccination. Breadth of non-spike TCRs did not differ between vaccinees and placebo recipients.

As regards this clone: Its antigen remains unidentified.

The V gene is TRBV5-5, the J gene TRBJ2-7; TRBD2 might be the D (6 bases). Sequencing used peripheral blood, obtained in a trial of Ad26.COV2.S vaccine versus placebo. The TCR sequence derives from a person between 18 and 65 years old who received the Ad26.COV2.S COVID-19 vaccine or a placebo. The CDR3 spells CASSWGGTLQYEQYF. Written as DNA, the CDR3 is TGTGCCAGCAGCTGGGGCGGGACGCTACAATACGAGCAGTACTTC.